These T cell receptor beta chains were read from a single sample in a study of T cells in Graves' hyperthyroidism and ophthalmopathy. TCRdb used MiXCR to reprocess the multiplex PCR reads, holding one entry per CDR3 protein. The sample records fewer than 450,000 distinct CDR3 sequences, about 17% being singletons. Specimen: blood. Receptors were obtained from a woman aged 25 to 39 with Graves' hyperthyroidism that later progressed to Graves' ophthalmopathy. Both conserved end residues are part of each CDR3. A clone size is listed for some rows: how often the clone was seen (once, few, many), or a class if it is expanded.

v_gene: TRBV30; j_gene: TRBJ1-4; abundance: many; len: 12; CDR3aa: CAATDGGEKLFF
v_gene: TRBV6-9; j_gene: TRBJ1-2; abundance: .; len: 15; CDR3aa: CASSYGTLDGDGYTF
v_gene: TRBV5-1; j_gene: TRBJ2-3; abundance: many; len: 15; CDR3aa: CASSSDSGGADTQYF
v_gene: TRBV6-1; j_gene: TRBJ2-1; abundance: many; len: 13; CDR3aa: CASSEASVGEQFF
v_gene: TRBV7-6; j_gene: TRBJ1-1; abundance: few; len: 15; CDR3aa: CASSTDGGRISEAFF
v_gene: TRBV3-1; j_gene: TRBJ1-2; abundance: .; len: 16; CDR3aa: CASSQEAGQGFYGYTF
v_gene: TRBV4-1; j_gene: TRBJ2-2; abundance: few; len: 15; CDR3aa: CASCLREANTGELFF
v_gene: TRBV7-2; j_gene: TRBJ2-1; abundance: many; len: 15; CDR3aa: CASSFVGLTYNEQFF
v_gene: TRBV2; j_gene: TRBJ2-3; abundance: many; len: 16; CDR3aa: CASSAPRDRGTDTQYF
v_gene: TRBV7-8; j_gene: TRBJ2-2; abundance: once; len: 15; CDR3aa: CASPSGGSNTGELFF
v_gene: TRBV27; j_gene: TRBJ2-3; abundance: .; len: 15; CDR3aa: CASSSQGLTADTQYF
v_gene: TRBV30; j_gene: TRBJ2-7; abundance: many; len: 18; CDR3aa: CAWSVSLRLRGGRYEQYF
v_gene: TRBV7-9; j_gene: TRBJ1-2; abundance: many; len: 14; CDR3aa: CASSLVDRGGGYTF
v_gene: TRBV27; j_gene: TRBJ2-5; abundance: many; len: 14; CDR3aa: CASSLIPGWETQYF
v_gene: TRBV11-2; j_gene: TRBJ2-7; abundance: many; len: 13; CDR3aa: CASSSGQLYEQYF
v_gene: TRBV27; j_gene: TRBJ2-5; abundance: .; len: 14; CDR3aa: CASSLATSEETQYF
v_gene: TRBV10-3; j_gene: TRBJ2-1; abundance: many; len: 15; CDR3aa: CAIGGLAGDRHEQFF
v_gene: TRBV7-2; j_gene: TRBJ2-3; abundance: .; len: 14; CDR3aa: CASSPSGEADTQYF
v_gene: TRBV9; j_gene: TRBJ2-7; abundance: few; len: 13; CDR3aa: CASSVGGLTEQYF
v_gene: TRBV7-2; j_gene: TRBJ2-1; abundance: .; len: 14; CDR3aa: CASSLALAVNEQFF
v_gene: TRBV5-1; j_gene: TRBJ1-5; abundance: many; len: 13; CDR3aa: CASSPDPKAPQHF
v_gene: TRBV13; j_gene: TRBJ2-7; abundance: .; len: 15; CDR3aa: CASSLGGSGSSEQYF
v_gene: TRBV3-1; j_gene: TRBJ2-2; abundance: many; len: 15; CDR3aa: CASSQRASLTGELFF
v_gene: TRBV11-2; j_gene: TRBJ2-4; abundance: .; len: 13; CDR3aa: CASSPGLIDIQYF
v_gene: TRBV28; j_gene: TRBJ1-5; abundance: .; len: 13; CDR3aa: CASSFSVLQPQHF
v_gene: TRBV5-6; j_gene: TRBJ2-4; abundance: many; len: 14; CDR3aa: CASSLGGSKNIQYF
v_gene: TRBV11-2; j_gene: TRBJ2-3; abundance: .; len: 14; CDR3aa: CASSPRSVADTQYF
v_gene: TRBV3-1; j_gene: TRBJ2-1; abundance: .; len: 17; CDR3aa: CASSQERTGVSYNEQFF
v_gene: TRBV4-1; j_gene: TRBJ1-4; abundance: .; len: 16; CDR3aa: CASSQEDRSLGEKLFF
v_gene: TRBV7-8; j_gene: TRBJ1-4; abundance: many; len: 14; CDR3aa: CASSLFQENEKLFF
v_gene: TRBV19; j_gene: TRBJ2-1; abundance: many; len: 16; CDR3aa: CASTLTQGTPYNEQFF
v_gene: TRBV20-1; j_gene: TRBJ2-7; abundance: few; len: 15; CDR3aa: CSANYGDLTLYEQYF
v_gene: TRBV19; j_gene: TRBJ1-5; abundance: many; len: 17; CDR3aa: CASSIDASVYSNQPQHF
v_gene: TRBV28; j_gene: TRBJ2-7; abundance: many; len: 14; CDR3aa: CASRPRAGSYEQYF
v_gene: TRBV10-3; j_gene: TRBJ2-2; abundance: many; len: 16; CDR3aa: CAISGTGGISTGELFF
v_gene: TRBV7-9; j_gene: TRBJ2-1; abundance: many; len: 17; CDR3aa: CASSSGLAGRSYNEQFF
v_gene: TRBV28; j_gene: TRBJ2-7; abundance: many; len: 15; CDR3aa: CASSPGDRGLYEQYF
v_gene: TRBV28; j_gene: TRBJ1-6; abundance: many; len: 13; CDR3aa: CASSLQDVSPLHF
v_gene: TRBV2; j_gene: TRBJ2-5; abundance: many; len: 15; CDR3aa: CASRARGGAQETQYF
v_gene: TRBV12-3/TRBV12-4; j_gene: TRBJ1-1; abundance: .; len: 15; CDR3aa: CASSAPGQGATEAFF
v_gene: TRBV5-1; j_gene: TRBJ2-3; abundance: many; len: 16; CDR3aa: CASSRQGPSPPDTQYF
v_gene: TRBV27; j_gene: TRBJ2-1; abundance: few; len: 17; CDR3aa: CASSLLTGRGIYNEQFF
v_gene: TRBV7-9; j_gene: TRBJ1-4; abundance: many; len: 16; CDR3aa: CASSSLLQGAPEKLFF
v_gene: TRBV29-1; j_gene: TRBJ2-7; abundance: .; len: 13; CDR3aa: CSAGTATGYEQYF
v_gene: TRBV7-9; j_gene: TRBJ2-7; abundance: many; len: 13; CDR3aa: CASSLGHPYEQYF
v_gene: TRBV27; j_gene: TRBJ1-1; abundance: few; len: 13; CDR3aa: CASSLWQGTEAFF
v_gene: TRBV6-1; j_gene: TRBJ1-1; abundance: many; len: 14; CDR3aa: CASNLQGGHTEAFF
v_gene: TRBV5-1; j_gene: TRBJ2-3; abundance: .; len: 15; CDR3aa: CASSLAGGGADTQYF
v_gene: TRBV19; j_gene: TRBJ2-4; abundance: few; len: 15; CDR3aa: CASSETGTTKNIQYF
v_gene: TRBV28; j_gene: TRBJ1-4; abundance: many; len: 14; CDR3aa: CASSDRLTNEKLFF
v_gene: TRBV7-9; j_gene: TRBJ2-7; abundance: many; len: 14; CDR3aa: CASSSQGIGYEQYF
v_gene: TRBV6-1; j_gene: TRBJ1-2; abundance: few; len: 13; CDR3aa: CAGGQGGTSGYTF
v_gene: TRBV28; j_gene: TRBJ2-1; abundance: many; len: 12; CDR3aa: CASSYPSGEQFF